These 23 T cell receptor beta chains share one sample of origin, sequenced in a study of blood T cell repertoires in COVID-19. Using immunoSEQ multiplex PCR, the repertoire was profiled, and TCRdb retains in-frame clones only, with some absent. The repertoire holds about 370,000 clones, with about 89% as singletons. Sequencing was carried out using peripheral blood. The receptors come from a woman aged 30 to 39 with COVID-19, enrolled during active disease.

The V call is TRBV28, the J call TRBJ2-7, with 8 bases that match TRBD2. V shed 4 bases, J shed 3 bases, and the junction held 8 bases outside the gene matches. The V gene's germline CDR1 is MDHEN and CDR2 SYDVKM. The CDR3 is 15 residues long. CDR3 loop: CASSSWTSRYYEQYF. The CDR3 coding sequence is TGTGCCAGCAGTTCCTGGACTAGCCGATACTACGAGCAGTACTTC.

The J gene is TRBJ2-5, the V gene TRBV19; a possible D gene is TRBD1 (5 bases). The CDR3 extends over 12 amino acids. Germline CDR1 LNHDA, CDR2 SQIVND (reference sequence). The V gene lost 4 bases and the J gene lost 2 bases, with 5 bases spanning the gap. CDR3 sequence: CASSRQQETQYF. CDR3 DNA: TGTGCCAGTAGTAGACAGCAAGAGACCCAGTACTTC.

This chain uses TRBV24-1 with TRBJ2-7; TRBD1 matches 8 bases. Germline-derived CDR1 and CDR2 are KGHDR and SFDVKD. With 4 bases clipped from V and 0 bases from J, the junction kept 7 bases outside the gene matches. This CDR3 is 16 amino acids long. The CDR3 region is CATSDWTGIASYEQYF. CDR3 coding DNA: TGTGCCACCAGTGACTGGACAGGGATCGCCTCCTACGAGCAGTACTTC.

The V call is TRBV7-3, the J call TRBJ1-1, with D possibly being TRBD1 (5 bases). The CDR3 extends over 13 amino acids. The V end was cut by 4 bases, the J end by 0 bases, with 6 bases between. Looked up from germline, CDR1 is SGHTA and CDR2 is FQGTGA. In DNA, the CDR3 is TGTGCCAGCAGCTCGGACATGAACACTGAAGCTTTCTTT. It specifies CASSSDMNTEAFF. The variable domain in full, completed from reference TRBV7-3 and TRBJ1-1, reads GAGVSQTPSNKVTEKGKYVELRCDPISGHTALYWYRQSLGQGPEFLIYFQGTGAADDSGLPNDRFFAVRPEGSVSTLKIQRTERGDSAVYLCASSSDMNTEAFFGQGTRLTVV.

The chain uses TRBV27 and TRBJ2-1; TRBD2 matches at 8 bases. This CDR3 is 14 amino acids long. V was pared by 6 bases and J by 4 bases, with 5 bases of the junction left unmatched. Germline assignment: CDR1 MNHEY and CDR2 SMNVEV (reference sequence). CDR3 in DNA: TGTGCCAGCAGCGTACTAGCGGATTACAATGAGCAGTTCTTC. As protein: CASSVLADYNEQFF.

This chain joins TRBV20-1 and TRBJ2-5; D remains unclear. V lost 6 bases and J lost 1, with 6 bases in between. This CDR3 comprises 11 residues. Germline V gives CDR1 DFQATT, CDR2 SNEGSKA (reference sequence). The CDR3: CSAIIQETQYF. The CDR3 DNA follows: TGCAGTGCAATTATCCAAGAGACCCAGTACTTC.

The gene calls are TRBV6-6 and TRBJ1-5, with D unclear. Between the trimmed V and J ends, which lost 0 bases and 7 bases, there was a span of 13 bases. CDR3 length equals 15 residues. CDR1 and CDR2 (germline): MNHNY, SVGAGI (reference sequence). The CDR3 sequence: CASSYSSRYAQPQHF. In nucleotides, the CDR3 is TGTGCCAGCAGTTACTCGTCGAGGTATGCCCAGCCCCAGCATTTT.

V usage is TRBV10-3 and J usage is TRBJ1-1; 9 positions match TRBD1. V shed 6 bases and J 4 bases; nucleotides not matched to a gene: 3. Germline V gene lookup returns CDR1 ENHRY and CDR2 SYGVKD. This CDR3 spans 13 amino acids. CDR3 sequence reads: CAIRETGGTEAFF. CDR3 nucleotide sequence: TGTGCCATCAGGGAGACAGGGGGCACTGAAGCTTTCTTT.

This chain connects TRBV5-6 to TRBJ2-5; TRBD2 matches 10 bases. CDR1 is SGHDT and CDR2 is YYEEEE in the germline V gene. V was pared by 2 bases and J by 5 bases, with 3 bases of the junction left unmatched. The CDR3 spans 14 residues. The CDR3 nucleotides are TGTGCCAGCAGCTTACTAGCGGGACTCGAGACCCAGTACTTC. It specifies CASSLLAGLETQYF.

The sample holds one count of this clone. This chain uses TRBV7-9 with TRBJ1-2; unclear D gene. V lost 5 bases, J lost 5 bases, and 24 bases lay in between. Germline V lookup: CDR1 SEHNR, CDR2 FQNEAQ (reference sequence). The length of the CDR3 is 17 residues. CDR3 amino acids: CASSPSLWPAEGYGYTF. CDR3 in DNA: TGTGCCAGCAGCCCATCTTTGTGGCCCGCCGAGGGATATGGCTACACCTTC.

The CDR3 DNA is TGTGCCTCCCTTTTAGCGGGAGGCCCAGATACGCAGTATTTT. Its translation is CASLLAGGPDTQYF. The J gene is TRBJ2-3, the V gene TRBV30, with 10 bases aligning to TRBD2. The germline V gene encodes CDR1 GTSNPN and CDR2 SVGIG (reference sequence). The junction had 8 bases not matched to a gene; V was cut back by 7 bases and J by 4 bases. This CDR3 has 14 amino acids.

The V and J genes are TRBV27 and TRBJ2-2, with 12 bases aligning to TRBD1. Unmatched junction bases numbered 14, after V lost 8 bases and J lost 1 base. This CDR3 is 19 amino acids long. The germline CDR1 and CDR2 sequences are MNHEY and SMNVEV (reference sequence). CDR3 protein: CASPPPGTGGPLNTGELFF. CDR3 bases: TGTGCCAGCCCGCCCCCCGGGACAGGGGGCCCCCTGAACACCGGGGAGCTGTTTTTT.

The chain has TRBV2 and TRBJ1-1; 7 positions match TRBD1. J lost 0 bases, V lost 7 bases, and 5 bases had no gene match. The CDR3 has 14 residues. Germline V gene sequence: CDR1 SNHLY, CDR2 FYNNEI. The CDR3 coding sequence is TGTGCCAGCAAAGACAGGGAGGTGAACACTGAAGCTTTCTTT. Its translation: CASKDREVNTEAFF.

V gene TRBV30 combines with J gene TRBJ1-6; possible D gene TRBD1, 5 bases. Trimming removed 2 bases from V and 7 bases from J, with 12 bases in between. The germline CDR1 and CDR2 sequences are GTSNPN and SVGIG (reference sequence). The CDR3 runs 14 residues. In nucleotides, the CDR3 is TGTGCCTGGAGTTATTCCAGGGTAAATTCACCCCTCCACTTT. Its translation: CAWSYSRVNSPLHF.

The CDR3 DNA is TGTGCCAGCTCACGCCGGCAGGGTAGTGTCAACAATGAGCAGTTCTTC. Translating it yields CASSRRQGSVNNEQFF. The chain employs TRBV18 and TRBJ2-1; TRBD1 might be the D (5 bases). The CDR3 spans 16 residues. Germline CDR1 KGHSH, CDR2 LQKENI. V was shortened by 4 bases and J by 5 bases, with 18 bases between the two germline ends.

This rearrangement joins TRBV19 to TRBJ2-7, with 8 bases identical to TRBD1. The germline V gene has CDR1 LNHDA and CDR2 SQIVND (reference sequence). V lost 0 bases, J lost 5 bases, and 12 bases stayed unmatched. The CDR3 runs 17 residues. The CDR3 loop is CASSIDPSAGGLDEQYF. The DNA for the CDR3 is TGTGCCAGTAGTATAGACCCGTCGGCAGGGGGCTTGGACGAGCAGTACTTC.

The gene calls are TRBV3-1 (or the pseudogene TRBV3-2) and TRBJ1-2, with a possible D match to TRBD1 (6 bases). Deletions cut 4 bases from V and 7 bases from J, with 22 bases between. This CDR3 region has 16 residues. The germline V gene encodes CDR1 LGHDT and CDR2 YNNKEL (reference sequence). This CDR3 reads CASSLQMRKGRGGYTF. In DNA form, the CDR3 reads TGTGCCAGCAGCCTTCAAATGCGTAAAGGCAGGGGTGGCTACACCTTC.

J is TRBJ1-6 and V is TRBV27; 10 bases match TRBD1. V trimming: 4 bases; J trimming: 8 bases; junction bases outside the gene matches: 5. CDR1 is MNHEY, CDR2 SMNVEV, per germline (reference sequence). The CDR3 consists of 15 residues. This CDR3 is CASSSIGTGDSPLHF. In DNA form, the CDR3 reads TGTGCCAGCAGTTCTATCGGGACAGGGGATTCACCCCTCCACTTT.

V gene TRBV28 combines with J gene TRBJ1-4; D perhaps matches TRBD1 (6 bases). The V end was cut by 5 bases, the J end by 0 bases, with 19 bases between. CDR3 length: 18 amino acids. Germline values: CDR1 MDHEN, CDR2 SYDVKM. Here the CDR3 DNA reads TGTGCCAGCAGTGATTTGATGACTGGGACAACAACTAATGAAAAACTGTTTTTT. Protein: CASSDLMTGTTTNEKLFF.

CDR3 loop: CAWSVPRGVSGNTIYF. In nucleotides, the CDR3 is TGTGCCTGGAGTGTACCCAGGGGGGTCTCTGGAAACACCATATATTTT. V usage is TRBV30 and J usage is TRBJ1-3; 7 bases align to TRBD1. The germline CDR1 and CDR2 sequences are GTSNPN and SVGIG (reference sequence). J gave up 0 bases and V 0 bases, and 5 bases lay outside the gene matches. This CDR3 is built from 16 residues. Complete variable domain (other parts from reference TRBV30 and TRBJ1-3): SQTIHQWPATLVQPVGSPLSLECTVEGTSNPNLYWYRQAAGRGLQLLFYSVGIGQISSEVPQNLSASRPQDRQFILSSKKLLLSDSGFYLCAWSVPRGVSGNTIYFGEGSWLTVV.

This clone was observed a handful of times. The chain carries TRBV29-1 and TRBJ2-7; D is perhaps TRBD1 (6 bases). CDR1 and CDR2 (germline): SQVTM, ANQGSEA. This CDR3 comprises 13 residues. V was shortened by 7 bases and J by 3 bases, with 16 bases between the two germline ends. CDR3 nucleotide sequence: TGCAGCGCCTCCGCCAGGGGTGGCTACGAGCAGTACTTC. The encoded protein is CSASARGGYEQYF.

This clone has a single count. The CDR3 sequence is CASSPTGQNTEAFF. CDR3 DNA sequence: TGTGCCAGCAGCCCTACGGGACAGAACACTGAAGCTTTCTTT. The rearrangement links TRBV7-3 to TRBJ1-1, with D maybe TRBD1 (6 bases). Germline CDR1 and CDR2: SGHTA and FQGTGA. Between the trimmed V and J ends, which lost 5 bases and 1 base, there was a span of 11 bases. This CDR3 has 14 residues.

The chain is built from TRBV5-5 and TRBJ2-7, with 9 bases identical to TRBD1. The CDR3 length is 16 residues. The germline CDR1 and CDR2 sequences are SGHKS and YYEKEE (reference sequence). J was trimmed by 0 bases and V by 0 bases; bases with no gene match: 4. The CDR3 reads CASSLAGQGISYEQYF. The CDR3 bases are TGTGCCAGCAGCTTGGCTGGACAGGGGATCTCCTACGAGCAGTACTTC.